The 17 T cell receptor beta chains presented below share a single source sample, sequenced in a study of blood T cells in healthy people across ages. Through a sample-barcoded 5' primer and a J-beta primer mix, a second PCR was run for about 6 to 11 cycles. From the 5' RACE reads, TCRdb called clonotypes with MiXCR, one entry per CDR3 protein. The table has 750,000 to 950,000 distinct CDR3 sequences, 25% to 30% seen once. The same data also contributed to another study, on T cells of mothers and their children.

The sample consisted of blood. The receptors stem from a woman between 35 and 50 years old in good health.

This clonotype has more than one count but fewer than ten. V gene TRBV20-1 combines with J gene TRBJ1-5; D is ambiguous. V gave up 5 bases and J gave up 5 bases, with 13 bases separating them. Germline CDR1 is DFQATT and CDR2 is SNEGSKA (reference sequence). This CDR3 is 13 amino acids long. CDR3 protein: CSAQNGPDQPQHF. CDR3 bases: TGCAGTGCTCAAAATGGGCCGGATCAGCCCCAGCATTTT.

The count of this clonotype is one. J is TRBJ1-1 and V is TRBV5-1, with D uncertain. The CDR3 covers 13 residues. CDR1 and CDR2 from the germline V gene are SGHRS and YFSETQ. Between the trimmed V and J ends, which lost 4 bases and 1 base, there was a span of 8 bases. Here the CDR3 reads CASSVSGNTEAFF. As DNA, the CDR3 is TGCGCCAGCAGCGTTTCCGGGAACACTGAAGCTTTCTTT.

As regards this clonotype: A much bigger clone sits one base away, suggesting this may be a read error. The chain couples TRBV20-1 to TRBJ2-7; D could derive from TRBD1 or TRBD2 (5 bases each). The V and J ends lost 4 bases and 6 bases respectively, with 13 bases between them. CDR1 is DFQATT, CDR2 SNEGSKA, per germline (reference sequence). The CDR3 consists of 12 residues. The CDR3 sequence: CSAKTVGGEQYF. In DNA, the CDR3 is TGCAGTGCTAAGACAGTAGGAGGCGAGCAGTACTTC.

Notes on this clonotype: An end of the junction does not agree with germline; a read error may underlie this. This chain links TRBV7-9 with TRBJ2-5, with D possibly matching TRBD2 (6 bases). The end of the DNA is better explained by TRBJ2-7, so the J call may be wrong. From germline, CDR1 is SEHNR and CDR2 FQNEAQ (reference sequence). The CDR3 runs to 13 residues. CDR3 bases: TGCGCCAGCAGCCGCGGAGGGAGTGGCGAGCAGTACTTC. The encoded protein is CASSRGGSGEQYF.

This clonotype was recorded many times. The chain is built from TRBV12-3 or TRBV12-4 and TRBJ2-7; D remains unclear. Between the trimmed V and J ends, which lost 6 bases and 4 bases, there was a span of 10 bases. This CDR3 is 12 amino acids long. CDR3 nucleotides: TGTGCCAGCAGCCCAGACACTTACGAGCAGTACTTC. Its protein is CASSPDTYEQYF.

About this clonotype itself: Being one base from a much bigger clone, this may be a read error. The rearrangement uses TRBV6-2 or TRBV6-3 and TRBJ2-1; D gene uncertain. Trimming removed 6 bases at V and 4 bases at J, with 10 bases between. This CDR3 is built from 13 residues. Germline CDR1 and CDR2: MNHEY and SVGEGT. This CDR3 reads CASRWFRYNEQFF. The CDR3 DNA sequence: TGTGCCAGCAGGTGGTTCCGTTACAATGAGCAGTTCTTC.

This clonotype was picked up a small number of times. The chain carries TRBV9 and TRBJ2-1; 8 bases agree with TRBD1. After removal of 4 bases from V and 7 bases from J, the junction contained 4 bases not matched to a gene. Germline-derived CDR1 and CDR2 are SGDLS and YYNGEE. There are 13 residues in the CDR3. The CDR3 DNA reads as TGTGCCAGCAGCCCAAACAGGGGGAATGAGCAGTTCTTC. The encoded protein is CASSPNRGNEQFF.

This clonotype was counted ten times or more. The chain links TRBV4-3 to TRBJ2-7; D is unresolved. Trimming removed 0 bases at V and 3 bases at J, with 18 bases between. In germline, CDR1 is LGHNA, CDR2 YSLEER. This CDR3 has 17 amino acids. CDR3 sequence reads: CASSQDWRPLWNYEQYF. In nucleotides, the CDR3 is TGCGCCAGCAGCCAAGATTGGCGGCCCCTTTGGAACTACGAGCAGTACTTC.

CDR3 in amino acids: CASSLQPRSTGGPNYGYTF. In nucleotides, the CDR3 is TGCGCCAGCAGCTTGCAACCTAGGTCCACAGGGGGCCCCAACTATGGCTACACCTTC. This sequence joins TRBV5-1 and TRBJ1-2; 9 nucleotides match TRBD1. V shed 1 base and J 2 bases; nucleotides not matched to a gene: 15. The CDR3 sequence is 19 residues long. Germline CDR1 SGHRS, CDR2 YFSETQ. Drawing the rest from reference TRBV5-1 and TRBJ1-2, the complete variable domain is KAGVTQTPRYLIKTRGQQVTLSCSPISGHRSVSWYQQTPGQGLQFLFEYFSETQRNKGNFPGRFSGRQFSNSRSEMNVSTLELGDSALYLCASSLQPRSTGGPNYGYTFGSGTRLTVV.

The chain carries TRBV5-1 and TRBJ1-2, with TRBD1 identical over 7 bases. With 0 bases clipped from V and 6 bases from J, the junction kept 5 bases outside the gene matches. The CDR3 consists of 14 residues. Per germline, CDR1 SGHRS and CDR2 YFSETQ. The CDR3 loop is CASSLDQGVDGYTF. CDR3 bases: TGCGCCAGCAGCTTGGACCAGGGGGTTGATGGCTACACCTTC.

In the case of this clonotype: A much bigger clone sits one base away, suggesting this may be a read error. The V call is TRBV4-2, the J call TRBJ2-4, with 7 bases aligning to TRBD2. The DNA end is more similar to TRBJ2-5, so the J call may be wrong. CDR3 size: 13 residues. CDR1 is LGHNA, CDR2 YNFKEQ, per germline. CDR3 nucleotides: TGTGCCAGCAGCCAAAGGGAGGGGGAGACCCAGTACTTC. As protein: CASSQREGETQYF.

The count of this clonotype is one. The chain links TRBV5-1 to TRBJ1-1, with 8 bases aligning to TRBD1. J gave up 6 bases and V 0 bases, and 4 bases lay outside the gene matches. The germline CDR1 and CDR2 sequences are SGHRS and YFSETQ. The CDR3 has 14 amino acids. This CDR3 is CASSLGTGLPEAFF. CDR3 nucleotides: TGCGCCAGCAGCTTGGGGACAGGGCTCCCTGAAGCTTTCTTT.

This chain connects TRBV7-2 to TRBJ2-1; TRBD1 matches 9 bases. CDR1 SGHTA and CDR2 FQGNSA come from the germline V gene. The CDR3 has 14 amino acids. Trimming cost V 4 bases and J 8 bases; bases outside gene matches: 6. CDR3 residues: CASSSGTGTYEQFF. The CDR3 coding sequence is TGTGCCAGCAGCTCAGGGACAGGGACGTATGAGCAGTTCTTC. Filled out from reference TRBV7-2 and TRBJ2-1, the complete variable domain reads GAGVSQSPSNKVTEKGKDVELRCDPISGHTALYWYRQSLGQGLEFLIYFQGNSAPDKSGLPSDRFSAERTGGSVSTLTIQRTQQEDSAVYLCASSSGTGTYEQFFGPGTRLTVL.

This clonotype was observed at least ten times. The chain recombines TRBV7-3 with TRBJ2-5; D is unresolved. This CDR3 has 13 amino acids. Looked up from germline, CDR1 is SGHTA and CDR2 is FQGTGA. V was clipped by 0 bases and J by 5 bases, with 7 bases between them. This chain's CDR3 is CASSLTWAETQYF. CDR3 nucleotides: TGTGCCAGCAGCTTAACTTGGGCGGAGACCCAGTACTTC.

This clonotype was counted at least ten times. The chain couples TRBV5-1 to TRBJ2-1; D gene uncertain. Trimming cost V 4 bases and J 4 bases, with 9 bases left between them. The CDR3 consists of 13 residues. CDR1 is SGHRS and CDR2 is YFSETQ in the germline V gene. CDR3 loop: CASSPVEYNEQFF. The CDR3 DNA is TGCGCCAGCAGCCCGGTGGAGTACAATGAGCAGTTCTTC.

This clonotype was detected ten times or more. This chain links TRBV10-3 with TRBJ2-1; D perhaps matches TRBD2 (6 bases). In germline, CDR1 is ENHRY, CDR2 SYGVKD. The V and J ends lost 4 bases and 0 bases respectively, with 7 bases between them. The CDR3 loop spans 14 amino acids. Here the CDR3 reads CAISGRGSYNEQFF. For the CDR3, the DNA is TGTGCCATCAGTGGGCGGGGCTCCTACAATGAGCAGTTCTTC.

This clonotype was recorded many times. The chain is built from TRBV20-1 and TRBJ2-7; 8 positions agree with TRBD1. This CDR3 has 14 residues. Germline CDR1 and CDR2: DFQATT and SNEGSKA (reference sequence). J was trimmed by 4 bases and V by 6 bases; bases with no gene match: 11. CDR3 in amino acids: CSAPDRVFGYEQYF. The CDR3 DNA reads as TGCAGTGCCCCGGACAGGGTATTTGGGTACGAGCAGTACTTC.